This T cell receptor beta chain appears in the sequencing data of a study of technical replicates of blood from a few donors. The method was immunoSEQ multiplex PCR; TCRdb's version includes in-frame clones alone and lacks a portion of them. In the table there are 65,000 to 75,000 clones, approximately 86% of which are singletons. Germline V gene sequence: CDR1 SGHKS, CDR2 YYEKEE (reference sequence). The V end was cut by 1 base, the J end by 4 bases, with 8 bases between. The CDR3 consists of 13 residues. The sequence derives from a human donor in good health. Some clones in this sample may be carry-over from other donors' samples. The V call is TRBV5-5, the J call TRBJ1-2; D is unresolved. The sample taken for sequencing was PBMCs. The CDR3 loop is CASSLPQVYGYTF. Written as DNA, the CDR3 is TGTGCCAGCAGCTTGCCCCAGGTCTATGGCTACACCTTC.